The 23 T cell receptor beta chains presented below share a single source sample, sequenced in a study of T cell responses to AZD1222 COVID-19 vaccine. TCRdb keeps only in-frame clones here, not all; method: immunoSEQ multiplex PCR. The data show 95,000 to 150,000 clones, with around 90% seen just once and approximately 5.4% held by the top ten. Specimen: peripheral blood, collected on day 0 of AZD1222 vaccination. These receptor sequences come from an adult in good health.

This sequence joins TRBV9 and TRBJ1-2; the match to TRBD1 covers 8 bases. J gave up 7 bases and V 4 bases, and 9 bases lay outside the gene matches. The CDR3 totals 14 residues. The germline CDR1 and CDR2 sequences are SGDLS and YYNGEE. The CDR3 DNA follows: TGTGCCAGCAGCTTATCACAGGGGGGTGGTGGCTACACCTTC. Protein product: CASSLSQGGGGYTF.

The genes are TRBV3-1 (or the pseudogene TRBV3-2) and TRBJ2-4, with TRBD2 matching over 9 bases. The trim removed 0 bases at V and 6 bases at J, leaving 9 bases unmatched. CDR3 length equals 17 residues. Germline loops: CDR1 LGHDT, CDR2 YNNKEL (reference sequence). CDR3 amino acids: CASSQEIELAGLNIQYF. CDR3 nucleotides: TGTGCCAGCAGCCAAGAGATCGAGCTAGCGGGACTAAACATTCAGTACTTC.

Written as DNA, the CDR3 is TGTGCCAGCAGCTTAGGAGCATTTCGCTCCTACAATGAGCAGTTCTTC. Translating it yields CASSLGAFRSYNEQFF. V gene TRBV7-2 combines with J gene TRBJ2-1; D unresolved. V was clipped by 1 base and J by 0 bases, with 10 bases between them. This CDR3 has 16 residues. Germline CDR1 is SGHTA and CDR2 is FQGNSA. Complete variable domain (other parts from reference TRBV7-2 and TRBJ2-1): GAGVSQSPSNKVTEKGKDVELRCDPISGHTALYWYRQSLGQGLEFLIYFQGNSAPDKSGLPSDRFSAERTGGSVSTLTIQRTQQEDSAVYLCASSLGAFRSYNEQFFGPGTRLTVL.

This clone has more than one count but fewer than ten. The CDR3 region has the DNA TGTGCCAGCAGCAGGGGGGGAGATACGCAGTATTTT. Its translation: CASSRGGDTQYF. The chain combines TRBV6-5 with TRBJ2-3; D may be TRBD1 or TRBD2 (7 bases each). V was shortened by 6 bases and J by 5 bases, with 9 bases between the two germline ends. The CDR3 covers 12 residues. Germline V gives CDR1 MNHEY, CDR2 SVGAGI.

The J gene is TRBJ2-5, the V gene TRBV11-3; 7 bases are shared with TRBD1. Germline V gene sequence: CDR1 SGHNT, CDR2 YENEEA. Trimming removed 6 bases from V and 5 bases from J; junction bases left unmatched: 6. The CDR3 sequence is 13 residues long. The DNA for the CDR3 is TGTGCCAGCAGGACAGGGTTAGAGGAGACCCAGTACTTC. It yields the protein CASRTGLEETQYF.

This clone was seen once. J is TRBJ2-7 and V is TRBV7-9, with D possibly matching TRBD2 (6 bases). CDR3 length: 13 amino acids. V was shortened by 2 bases and J by 6 bases, with 11 bases between the two germline ends. Germline assignment: CDR1 SEHNR and CDR2 FQNEAQ (reference sequence). CDR3 sequence reads: CASSLTEEGEQYF. CDR3 bases: TGTGCCAGCAGCTTAACTGAGGAGGGCGAGCAGTACTTC.

J is TRBJ1-5 and V is TRBV6-5; perhaps TRBD1 as D (6 bases). This CDR3 region has 15 residues. The germline V and J ends were trimmed by 6 bases and 3 bases, with 15 bases remaining between them. In germline, CDR1 is MNHEY, CDR2 SVGAGI. The CDR3 nucleotides are TGTGCCAGCAGCCTAAGGGGGGTTATCAATCAGCCCCAGCATTTT. Its protein product is CASSLRGVINQPQHF.

CDR3 protein: CASRLQGGSGNTIYF. The CDR3 nucleotides read TGTGCCAGCAGACTCCAGGGGGGTTCCGGAAACACCATATATTTT. This chain joins TRBV6-5 and TRBJ1-3; 7 bases fit TRBD1. Germline assignment: CDR1 MNHEY and CDR2 SVGAGI. With 6 bases clipped from V and 4 bases from J, the junction kept 9 bases outside the gene matches. CDR3 length equals 15 residues.

The J gene is TRBJ2-1, the V gene TRBV14; D is perhaps TRBD2 (6 bases). The V end lost 3 bases, the J end lost 2 bases, and 8 bases lay between the germline ends. This CDR3 has 14 amino acids. Germline lookup yields CDR1 SGHDN and CDR2 FVKESK. CDR3 DNA: TGTGCCAGCAGCCAGGCTAGCGCCTACAATGAGCAGTTCTTC. Protein sequence: CASSQASAYNEQFF.

V usage is TRBV7-9 and J usage is TRBJ2-2; 14 positions match TRBD2. The germline V gene has CDR1 SEHNR and CDR2 FQNEAQ (reference sequence). The J segment lost 5 bases and the V segment lost 5 bases, leaving 1 base of the junction unmatched. The CDR3 contains 15 residues. Here the CDR3 reads CASSRTSGRTGELFF. CDR3 sequence (DNA): TGTGCCAGCAGCCGGACTAGCGGGAGGACCGGGGAGCTGTTTTTT.

This clone was seen a single time. V gene TRBV5-1 combines with J gene TRBJ1-2; 12 bases align to TRBD1. Germline V CDR1 and CDR2: SGHRS, YFSETQ. CDR3 size: 16 residues. Trimming took 4 bases from V and 8 from J; bases not matched to a gene: 12. The CDR3 loop reads CASSREPGQGARGYTF. CDR3 in DNA: TGCGCCAGCAGCAGGGAACCGGGACAGGGGGCTCGGGGCTACACCTTC. Using reference TRBV5-1 and TRBJ1-2 for the parts outside the CDR3, the full variable domain is KAGVTQTPRYLIKTRGQQVTLSCSPISGHRSVSWYQQTPGQGLQFLFEYFSETQRNKGNFPGRFSGRQFSNSRSEMNVSTLELGDSALYLCASSREPGQGARGYTFGSGTRLTVV.

The genes are TRBV28 and TRBJ1-3, with TRBD1 identical over 9 bases. The junction had 5 bases not matched to a gene; V was cut back by 5 bases and J by 12 bases. The CDR3 totals 12 residues. Germline V CDR1 and CDR2: MDHEN, SYDVKM. The CDR3 protein is CASSTRQGDIYF. DNA for the CDR3: TGTGCCAGCAGTACCCGACAGGGGGACATATATTTT.

This clone came up once. J is TRBJ2-7 and V is TRBV4-1, with 7 positions matching TRBD1. Germline assignment: CDR1 MGHRA and CDR2 YSYEKL. The CDR3 is 14 residues long. J lost 8 bases, V lost 3 bases, and 10 bases had no gene match. The CDR3 DNA follows: TGCGCCAGCAGCCATCCGGGACAGACACGGCAGCAGTACTTC. Its protein is CASSHPGQTRQQYF.

The J gene is TRBJ2-5, the V gene TRBV25-1; a possible D gene is TRBD1 (6 bases). V lost 6 bases and J lost 2, with 7 bases in between. Germline V CDR1 and CDR2: MGHDK, SYGVNS. The CDR3 consists of 12 residues. The CDR3 spells CASRGHQETQYF. The CDR3 DNA reads as TGTGCCAGCAGGGGACATCAAGAGACCCAGTACTTC.

J is TRBJ1-6 and V is TRBV20-1; possibly TRBD1 for D (5 bases). This CDR3 spans 14 amino acids. The germline V gene has CDR1 DFQATT and CDR2 SNEGSKA (reference sequence). V gave up 3 bases and J gave up 2 bases, with 8 bases separating them. The CDR3 region is CSASWGPYNSPLHF. CDR3 in DNA: TGCAGTGCTAGTTGGGGCCCCTATAATTCACCCCTCCACTTT.

V and J are TRBV6-5 and TRBJ2-7, with D possibly TRBD1 on 6 matching bases. With 8 bases removed from V and 3 bases from J, the gap between germline ends came to 14 bases. The CDR3 is 13 residues long. Germline assignment: CDR1 MNHEY and CDR2 SVGAGI. In DNA, the CDR3 is TGTGCCAGCCCTTCAGGGGACCTCTACGAGCAGTACTTC. This gives the protein CASPSGDLYEQYF.

The chain joins TRBV5-1 to TRBJ1-6, with 7 bases matching TRBD1. The V gene end was trimmed by 0 bases and the J gene end by 8 bases; junction bases not matched to a gene: 5. Germline V gene data show CDR1 as SGHRS and CDR2 as YFSETQ. This CDR3 is built from 15 residues. The CDR3 loop reads CASSLGGTAHSPLHF. CDR3 in DNA: TGCGCCAGCAGCTTGGGGGGGACAGCCCATTCACCCCTCCACTTT. Filled out from reference TRBV5-1 and TRBJ1-6, the complete variable domain reads KAGVTQTPRYLIKTRGQQVTLSCSPISGHRSVSWYQQTPGQGLQFLFEYFSETQRNKGNFPGRFSGRQFSNSRSEMNVSTLELGDSALYLCASSLGGTAHSPLHFGNGTRLTVT.

CDR3 in amino acids: CASSEAGGLTEAFF. CDR3 sequence (DNA): TGTGCCAGCAGTGAAGCAGGGGGCCTTACTGAAGCTTTCTTT. The rearrangement links TRBV6-1 to TRBJ1-1, with 7 bases lining up with TRBD1. Germline V lookup: CDR1 MNHNS, CDR2 SASEGT. This CDR3 spans 14 amino acids. The ends lost 0 bases at V and 5 bases at J; junction bases unmatched: 3.

This clone was observed once. The chain uses TRBV6-6 and TRBJ1-4; D is possibly TRBD1 (5 bases). There are 12 residues in the CDR3. V was clipped by 6 bases and J by 8 bases, with 10 bases between them. The germline CDR1 and CDR2 sequences are MNHNY and SVGAGI (reference sequence). CDR3 in DNA: TGTGCCAGCAGCCGGAAGGGGGAAAAACTGTTTTTT. This sequence encodes CASSRKGEKLFF.

This chain joins TRBV5-4 and TRBJ1-1; unclear D gene. The V end was cut by 4 bases, the J end by 4 bases, with 11 bases between. From germline, CDR1 is SGHNT and CDR2 YYREEE (reference sequence). CDR3 size: 13 residues. CDR3 DNA: TGTGCCAGCAGCCCTATAGGGAGCACTGAAGCTTTCTTT. Its protein product is CASSPIGSTEAFF.

This clone was picked up a small number of times. V and J are TRBV2 and TRBJ2-5, with D possibly being TRBD2 (5 bases). The CDR3 has 14 amino acids. CDR1 is SNHLY and CDR2 is FYNNEI in the germline V gene. Trimming left V 7 bases short and J 1 base short, with 13 bases between. CDR3 bases: TGTGCCAGCATCGGGAAGGAGTTCCAAGAGACCCAGTACTTC. Amino acid sequence: CASIGKEFQETQYF.

This sequence joins TRBV2 and TRBJ2-3; D gene ambiguous. The CDR3 consists of 12 residues. Germline assignment: CDR1 SNHLY and CDR2 FYNNEI. V was trimmed by 8 bases and J by 5 bases, leaving 11 bases between them. The CDR3 bases are TGTGCCAGCCGGAAGCAAAAAGATACGCAGTATTTT. This gives the protein CASRKQKDTQYF.

This chain uses TRBV20-1 with TRBJ2-5; TRBD2 matches at 8 bases. The CDR3 is 13 amino acids. Germline values: CDR1 DFQATT, CDR2 SNEGSKA (reference sequence). The V and J ends lost 3 bases and 3 bases, in that order; junction bases with no gene match: 3. The CDR3 DNA is TGCAGTGCTAGTCAACTAGCGGAAGAGACCCAGTACTTC. Its protein product is CSASQLAEETQYF.